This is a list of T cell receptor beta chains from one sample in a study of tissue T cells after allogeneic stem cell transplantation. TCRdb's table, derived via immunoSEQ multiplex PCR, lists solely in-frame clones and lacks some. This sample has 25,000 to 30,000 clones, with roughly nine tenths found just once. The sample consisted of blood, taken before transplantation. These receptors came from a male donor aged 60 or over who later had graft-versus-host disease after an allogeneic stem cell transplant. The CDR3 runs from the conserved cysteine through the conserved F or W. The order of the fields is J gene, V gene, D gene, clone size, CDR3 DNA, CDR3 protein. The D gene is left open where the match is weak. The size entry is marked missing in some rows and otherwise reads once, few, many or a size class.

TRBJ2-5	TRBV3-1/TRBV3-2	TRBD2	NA	TGTGCCAGCAGCCAAGAACGCCTAGCGGGAATCGGGGAGACCCAGTACTTC	CASSQERLAGIGETQYF
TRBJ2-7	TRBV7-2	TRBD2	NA	TGTGCCAGCAGCCCTAGCGGGAGAATAACCTACGAGCAGTACTTC	CASSPSGRITYEQYF
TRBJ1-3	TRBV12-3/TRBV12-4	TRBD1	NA	TGTGCCAGCACCCAGACAGGGGGAAACACCATATATTTT	CASTQTGGNTIYF
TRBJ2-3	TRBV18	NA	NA	TGTGCCAGCTCAAGCAGCACAGATACGCAGTATTTT	CASSSSTDTQYF
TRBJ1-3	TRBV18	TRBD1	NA	TGTGCCAGCTCAGCTAACAGGGGACTCTCTGGAAACACCATATATTTT	CASSANRGLSGNTIYF
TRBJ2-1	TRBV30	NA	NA	TGTGCCTGGAGTCCGATGTACAATGAGCAGTTCTTC	CAWSPMYNEQFF
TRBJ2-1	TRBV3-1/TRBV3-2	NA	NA	TGTGCCAGCAGCCAAGTCTGGCGGGTCACCTACAATGAGCAGTTCTTC	CASSQVWRVTYNEQFF
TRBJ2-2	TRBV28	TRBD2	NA	TGTGCCAGCAGTTTATGGGGCCTTAGTAGCGGGATGGCCACCGGGGAGCTGTTTTTT	CASSLWGLSSGMATGELFF
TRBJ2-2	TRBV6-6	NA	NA	TGTGCCAGCAGTCACCTTTTACAGGGAACGAACACCGGGGAGCTGTTTTTT	CASSHLLQGTNTGELFF
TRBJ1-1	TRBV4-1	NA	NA	TGCGCCAGCAGCCAAGCTCCGAGGACACTAATGAACACTGAAGCTTTCTTT	CASSQAPRTLMNTEAFF
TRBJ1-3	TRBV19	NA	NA	TGTGCCACTAGGGCTTTAACTGGAAACACCATATATTTT	CATRALTGNTIYF
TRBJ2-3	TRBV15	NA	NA	TGTGCCACCAGCCTAGGGGGCACAGATACGCAGTATTTT	CATSLGGTDTQYF
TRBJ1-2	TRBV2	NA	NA	TGTGCCAGCAGTGACTTGGGCTATGGCTACACCTTC	CASSDLGYGYTF
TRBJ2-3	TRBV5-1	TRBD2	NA	TGCGCCAGCAGCTTCGGACAGGGCGGACTAGCGGGGCGATCCCCTGTCACAGATACGCAGTATTTT	CASSFGQGGLAGRSPVTDTQYF
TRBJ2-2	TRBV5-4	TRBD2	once	TGTGCCAGCAGCGGCGGGGGGCTGAACACCGGGGAGCTGTTTTTT	CASSGGGLNTGELFF
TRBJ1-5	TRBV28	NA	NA	TGTGCCAGCAGTTTTAAAGCTCAGCCCCAGCATTTT	CASSFKAQPQHF
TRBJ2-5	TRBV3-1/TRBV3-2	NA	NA	TGTGCCAGCAGCCGGAACCCGGCCCGAGGGGAGACCCAGTACTTC	CASSRNPARGETQYF
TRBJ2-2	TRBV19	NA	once	TGTGCCAGTAGAATTGAAGGGAGATCCGGGGAGCTGTTTTTT	CASRIEGRSGELFF
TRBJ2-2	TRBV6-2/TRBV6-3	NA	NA	TGTGCCAGCAGTTACTCCATCGGGGAGCTGTTTTTT	CASSYSIGELFF
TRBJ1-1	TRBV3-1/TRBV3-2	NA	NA	TGTGCCAGCAGCCAAGGGGGGAACACTGAAGCTTTCTTT	CASSQGGNTEAFF
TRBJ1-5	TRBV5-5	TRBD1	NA	TGTGCCAGCAGCCCGGGACAGCGTTATCAGCCCCAGCATTTT	CASSPGQRYQPQHF
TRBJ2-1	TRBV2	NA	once	TGTGCCAGCAGCTTAGGCAACTCCTACAATGAGCAGTTCTTC	CASSLGNSYNEQFF
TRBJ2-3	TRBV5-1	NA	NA	TGCGCCAGCAGCTTGGGAGGGACTAGCACAGATACGCAGTATTTT	CASSLGGTSTDTQYF
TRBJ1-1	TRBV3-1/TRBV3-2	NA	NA	TGTGCCAGCAGCCAAGTGTTGTCTGGGTTGGGTGCTGAAGCTTTCTTT	CASSQVLSGLGAEAFF
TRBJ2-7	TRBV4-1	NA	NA	TGCGCCAGCAGCCAAGATCCGGGGGGCGCAGGGTACGAGCAGTACTTC	CASSQDPGGAGYEQYF
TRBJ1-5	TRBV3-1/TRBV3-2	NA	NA	TGTGCCAGCAGCCATGTCGGCCCACCACCCGATCAGCCCCAGCATTTT	CASSHVGPPPDQPQHF
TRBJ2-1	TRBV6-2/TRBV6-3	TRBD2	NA	TGTGCCAGCAGCCCAGGGACTAGCGGGCTATACAATGAGCAGTTCTTC	CASSPGTSGLYNEQFF
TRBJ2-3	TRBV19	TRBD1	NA	TGTGCCAGTAGGGGGACAGGGAGGCAGCAGTATTTT	CASRGTGRQQYF
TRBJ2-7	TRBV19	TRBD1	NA	TGTGCCAGTAGTGGGACAGGGACTTTAGGCGAGCAGTACTTC	CASSGTGTLGEQYF
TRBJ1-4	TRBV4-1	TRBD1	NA	TGCGCCAGCAAAACTGGGACAGGGTTTAATGAAAAACTGTTTTTT	CASKTGTGFNEKLFF
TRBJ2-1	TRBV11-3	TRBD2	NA	TGTGCCAGCAGCTTATATATCGGGACTAGCGGGGTAGCCGGCAATGAGCAGTTCTTC	CASSLYIGTSGVAGNEQFF
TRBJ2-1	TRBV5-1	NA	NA	TGCGCCAGCAGCGCGTTAGGGGTAGGACGGTCCGATGAGCAGTTCTTC	CASSALGVGRSDEQFF
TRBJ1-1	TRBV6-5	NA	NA	TGTGCCAGCAGCCCCAGGGAGGCCTGGAGGGCTTTCTTT	CASSPREAWRAFF
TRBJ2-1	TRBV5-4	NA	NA	TGTGCCAGCAGCATAAGCTCCTACAATGAGCAGTTCTTC	CASSISSYNEQFF
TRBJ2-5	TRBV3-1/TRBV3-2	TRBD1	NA	TGTGCCAGCAGCCAATTACAGGGGCAAGAGACCCAGTACTTC	CASSQLQGQETQYF
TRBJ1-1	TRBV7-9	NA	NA	TGTGCCAGCAGCTTAGAGGGGGACACTGAAGCTTTCTTT	CASSLEGDTEAFF
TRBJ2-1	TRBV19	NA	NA	TGTGCCAGTAGTATTGAACAGGGCTACAATGAGCAGTTCTTC	CASSIEQGYNEQFF
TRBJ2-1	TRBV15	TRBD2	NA	TGTGCCACCAGCGCCTCTAGCGGGAGTTACAATGAGCAGTTCTTC	CATSASSGSYNEQFF
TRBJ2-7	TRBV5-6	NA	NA	TGTGCCAGCAGCTCCGCCGCGTACGAGCAGTACTTC	CASSSAAYEQYF
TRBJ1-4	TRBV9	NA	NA	TGTGCCAGCAGCGCCGGGACGGGTAATGAAAAACTGTTTTTT	CASSAGTGNEKLFF
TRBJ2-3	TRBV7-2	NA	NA	TGTGCCAGCAGCTCGACGACCCCAAGCACAGATACGCAGTATTTT	CASSSTTPSTDTQYF